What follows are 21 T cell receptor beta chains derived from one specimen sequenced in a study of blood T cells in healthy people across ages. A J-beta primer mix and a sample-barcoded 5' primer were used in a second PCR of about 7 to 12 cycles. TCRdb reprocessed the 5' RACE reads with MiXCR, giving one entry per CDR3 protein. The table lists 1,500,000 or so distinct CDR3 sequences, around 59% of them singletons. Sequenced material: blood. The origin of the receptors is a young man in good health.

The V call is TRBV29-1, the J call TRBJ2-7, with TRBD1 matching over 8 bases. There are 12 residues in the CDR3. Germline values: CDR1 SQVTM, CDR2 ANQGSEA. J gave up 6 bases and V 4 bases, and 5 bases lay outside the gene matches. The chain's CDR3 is CSVGQGAPEQYF. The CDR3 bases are TGCAGCGTTGGGCAGGGGGCGCCCGAGCAGTACTTC.

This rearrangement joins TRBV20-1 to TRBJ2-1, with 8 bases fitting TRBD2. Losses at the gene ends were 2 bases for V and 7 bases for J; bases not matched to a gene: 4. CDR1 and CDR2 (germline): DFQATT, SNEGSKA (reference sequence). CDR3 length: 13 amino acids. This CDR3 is CSARKTGGNEQFF. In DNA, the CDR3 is TGCAGTGCTAGAAAAACGGGAGGGAATGAGCAGTTCTTC.

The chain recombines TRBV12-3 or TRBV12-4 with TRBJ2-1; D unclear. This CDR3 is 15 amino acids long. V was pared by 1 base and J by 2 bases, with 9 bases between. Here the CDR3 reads CASSLGPTAYNEQFF. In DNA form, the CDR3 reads TGTGCCAGCAGTTTAGGACCCACCGCCTACAATGAGCAGTTCTTC.

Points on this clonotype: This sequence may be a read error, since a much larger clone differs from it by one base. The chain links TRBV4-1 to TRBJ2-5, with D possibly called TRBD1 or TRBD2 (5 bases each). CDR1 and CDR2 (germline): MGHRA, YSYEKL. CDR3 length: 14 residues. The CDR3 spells CASSQVPGTYEQNF. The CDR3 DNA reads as TGCGCCAGCAGCCAAGTTCCAGGGACCTACGAGCAGAACTTC.

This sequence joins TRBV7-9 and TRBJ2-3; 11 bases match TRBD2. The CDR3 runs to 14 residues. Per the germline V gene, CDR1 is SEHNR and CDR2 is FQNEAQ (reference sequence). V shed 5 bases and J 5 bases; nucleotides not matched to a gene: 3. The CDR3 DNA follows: TGTGCCAGCAGCGCTAGCGGGGGGCGAGATACGCAGTATTTT. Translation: CASSASGGRDTQYF.

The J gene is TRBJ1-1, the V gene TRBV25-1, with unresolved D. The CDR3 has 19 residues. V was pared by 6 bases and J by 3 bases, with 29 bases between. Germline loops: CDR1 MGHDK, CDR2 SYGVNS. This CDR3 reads CASRTTRRQEAAADTEAFF. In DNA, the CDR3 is TGTGCCAGCAGGACAACTAGGAGGCAGGAGGCGGCGGCGGACACTGAAGCTTTCTTT.

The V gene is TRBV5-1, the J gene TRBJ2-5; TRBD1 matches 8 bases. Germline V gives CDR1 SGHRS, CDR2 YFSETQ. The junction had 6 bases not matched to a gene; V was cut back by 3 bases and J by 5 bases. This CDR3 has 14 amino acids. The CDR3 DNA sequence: TGCGCCAGCAGCTACGCAGGGGGCGCGGAGACCCAGTACTTC. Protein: CASSYAGGAETQYF.

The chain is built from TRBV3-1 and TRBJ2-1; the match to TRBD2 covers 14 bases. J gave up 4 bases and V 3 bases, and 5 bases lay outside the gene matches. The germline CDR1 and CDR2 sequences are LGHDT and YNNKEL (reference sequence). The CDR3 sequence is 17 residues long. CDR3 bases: TGTGCCAGCAGCCACGGGACTAGCGGGGGACTATACAATGAGCAGTTCTTC. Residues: CASSHGTSGGLYNEQFF.

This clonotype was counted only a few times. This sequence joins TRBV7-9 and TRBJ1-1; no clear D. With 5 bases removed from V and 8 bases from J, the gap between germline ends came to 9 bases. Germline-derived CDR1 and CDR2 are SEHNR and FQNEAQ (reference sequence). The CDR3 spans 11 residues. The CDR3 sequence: CASSPSREAFF. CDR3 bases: TGTGCCAGCAGCCCAAGCAGAGAAGCTTTCTTT.

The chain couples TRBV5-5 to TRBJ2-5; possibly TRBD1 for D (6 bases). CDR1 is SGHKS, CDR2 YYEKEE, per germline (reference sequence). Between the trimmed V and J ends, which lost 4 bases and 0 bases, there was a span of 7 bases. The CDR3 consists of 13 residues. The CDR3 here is CASSGTNQETQYF. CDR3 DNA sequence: TGTGCCAGCAGCGGGACAAACCAAGAGACCCAGTACTTC.

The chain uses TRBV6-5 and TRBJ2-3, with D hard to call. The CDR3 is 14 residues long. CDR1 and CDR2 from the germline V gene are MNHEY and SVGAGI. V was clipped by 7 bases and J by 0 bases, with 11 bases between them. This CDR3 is CASNPLGSTDTQYF. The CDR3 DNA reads TGTGCCAGCAACCCCTTAGGAAGCACAGATACGCAGTATTTT.

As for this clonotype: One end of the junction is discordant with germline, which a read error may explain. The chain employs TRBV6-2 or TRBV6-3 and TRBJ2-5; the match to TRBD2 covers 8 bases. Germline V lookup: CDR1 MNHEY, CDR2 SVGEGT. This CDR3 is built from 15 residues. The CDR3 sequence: CASGEIVAGQEAQYF. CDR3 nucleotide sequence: TGTGCCAGCGGAGAGATTGTAGCGGGACAAGAGGCCCAGTACTTC.

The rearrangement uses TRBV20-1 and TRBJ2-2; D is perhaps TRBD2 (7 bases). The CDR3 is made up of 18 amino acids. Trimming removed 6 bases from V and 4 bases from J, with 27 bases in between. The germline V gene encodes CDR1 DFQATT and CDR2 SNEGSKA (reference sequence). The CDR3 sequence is CSARTDRGGGMGTGELFF. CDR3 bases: TGCAGTGCGCGAACGGATAGAGGGGGGGGAATGGGCACCGGGGAGCTGTTTTTT.

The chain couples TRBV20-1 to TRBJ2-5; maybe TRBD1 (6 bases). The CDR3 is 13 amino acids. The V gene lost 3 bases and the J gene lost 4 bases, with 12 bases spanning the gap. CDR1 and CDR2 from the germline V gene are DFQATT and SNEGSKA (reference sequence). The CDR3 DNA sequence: TGCAGTGCTAGCATGGGGGCGCGAGAGACCCAGTACTTC. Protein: CSASMGARETQYF.

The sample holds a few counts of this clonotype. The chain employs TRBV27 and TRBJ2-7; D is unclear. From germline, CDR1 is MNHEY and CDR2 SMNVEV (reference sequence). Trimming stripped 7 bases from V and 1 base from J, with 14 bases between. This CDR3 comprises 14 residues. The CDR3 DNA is TGTGCCAGCACTCCTAACTGGGGATCCTACGAGCAGTACTTC. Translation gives CASTPNWGSYEQYF.

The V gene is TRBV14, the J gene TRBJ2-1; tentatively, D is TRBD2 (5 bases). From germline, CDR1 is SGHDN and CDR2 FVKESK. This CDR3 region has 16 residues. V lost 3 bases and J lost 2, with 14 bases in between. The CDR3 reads CASSHLLASTYNEQFF. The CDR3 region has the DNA TGTGCCAGCAGCCACTTACTGGCTAGCACCTACAATGAGCAGTTCTTC.

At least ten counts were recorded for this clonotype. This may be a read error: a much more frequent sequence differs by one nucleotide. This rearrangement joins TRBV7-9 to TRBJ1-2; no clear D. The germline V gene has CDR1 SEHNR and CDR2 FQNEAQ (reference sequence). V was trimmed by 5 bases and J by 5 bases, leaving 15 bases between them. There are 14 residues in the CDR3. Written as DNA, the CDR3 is TGTGCCAGCAGCGCGGGAGGTCTAGGATATGGCTACACCTTC. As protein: CASSAGGLGYGYTF.

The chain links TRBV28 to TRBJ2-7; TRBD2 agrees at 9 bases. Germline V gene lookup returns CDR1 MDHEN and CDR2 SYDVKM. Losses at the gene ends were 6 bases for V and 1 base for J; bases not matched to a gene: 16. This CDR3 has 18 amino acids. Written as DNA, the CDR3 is TGTGCCAGCAGCCTCTCTAGGGACCGACTAGCGGCTTCCTACGAGCAGTACTTC. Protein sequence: CASSLSRDRLAASYEQYF.

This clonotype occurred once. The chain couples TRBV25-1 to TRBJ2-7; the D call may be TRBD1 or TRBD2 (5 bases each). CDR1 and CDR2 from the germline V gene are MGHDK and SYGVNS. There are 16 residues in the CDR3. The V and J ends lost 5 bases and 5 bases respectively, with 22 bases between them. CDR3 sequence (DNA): TGTGCCAGCAGTTCGAGGGGACGGGGCCTTAGGAACGAGCAGTACTTC. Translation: CASSSRGRGLRNEQYF.

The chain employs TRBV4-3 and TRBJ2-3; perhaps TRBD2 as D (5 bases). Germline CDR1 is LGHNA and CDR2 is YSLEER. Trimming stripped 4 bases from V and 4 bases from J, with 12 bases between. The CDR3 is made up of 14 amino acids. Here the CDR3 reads CASSRRGSADTQYF. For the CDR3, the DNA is TGCGCCAGCAGCCGGAGAGGGAGTGCAGATACGCAGTATTTT.

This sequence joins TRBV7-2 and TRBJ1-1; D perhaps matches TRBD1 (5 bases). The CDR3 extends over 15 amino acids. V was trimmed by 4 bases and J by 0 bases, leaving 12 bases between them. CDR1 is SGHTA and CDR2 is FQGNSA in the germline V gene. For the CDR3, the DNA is TGTGCCAGCAGCTGGACCCAGGGCCTGAACACTGAAGCTTTCTTT. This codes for CASSWTQGLNTEAFF.